The 3 T cell receptor beta chains listed next were all sequenced from one sample in a study of monozygotic twins with inflammatory bowel disease. From its re-call of the 5' RACE reads, TCRdb lists each CDR3 protein once, without DNA. The table for this sample gives 200,000 to 250,000 distinct CDR3 sequences. Sequenced input: blood. Receptors originate from a human donor with ulcerative colitis or Crohn's disease, or a healthy co-twin of an affected twin (not recorded which).

The chain couples TRBV20-1 to TRBJ2-5; TCRdb calls TRBD2, which cannot be checked without DNA. The germline gives CDR1 DFQATT, CDR2 SNEGSKA (reference sequence). There are 13 residues in the CDR3. The CDR3: CSAWTSGEETQYF.

The chain carries TRBV7-3 and TRBJ2-2; TCRdb gives TRBD1 as the D gene, but with no DNA this cannot be confirmed. The CDR3 runs 14 residues. Germline CDR1 SGHTA, CDR2 FQGTGA. The CDR3 sequence is CASTWAGQTGELFF.

The rearrangement uses TRBV5-5 and TRBJ1-2; TCRdb picks TRBD1, but there is no DNA to check that call. The CDR3 sequence is 15 residues long. CDR1 SGHKS and CDR2 YYEKEE come from the germline V gene (reference sequence). The chain's CDR3 is CASSGGHGGIYGYTF. The whole variable domain, filled in from reference TRBV5-5 and TRBJ1-2, reads DAGVTQSPTHLIKTRGQQVTLRCSPISGHKSVSWYQQVLGQGPQFIFQYYEKEERGRGNFPDRFSARQFPNYSSELNVNALLLGDSALYLCASSGGHGGIYGYTFGSGTRLTVV.